This T cell receptor beta chain was documented in a study of tumor-infiltrating lymphocytes in primary liver carcinoma. Turning to the study itself: Primary liver carcinomas in the patients were surgically resected. Tumors were stage T1-T3 N0M0, about 4 to 11 cm across.

Researchers drew blood RNA from unsorted whole blood and extracted germline DNA as well. Germline lookup yields CDR1 SQVTM and CDR2 ANQGSEA. This CDR3 comprises 14 residues. Points on this clonotype: Germline is not matched at one junction end, which may reflect a read error.

Reverse transcription of around 500 ng total RNA with a constant-region primer produced TCR beta cDNA. Each TCR beta library was derived from three nested multiplex PCR rounds that employed slightly modified ARM-PCR. Both of the initial two PCR rounds ran for about 9 cycles and employed TRBV1-TRBV30 forward primers alongside a C-beta reverse primer. Using its own MiXCR run on the multiplex PCR reads, TCRdb lists one record per CDR3 protein. Here the sample spans fewer than 250,000 distinct CDR3 sequences, about 65% being singletons. J is TRBJ1-2 and V is TRBV29-1; the D gene is possibly TRBD1 (6 bases). The sequencing input was peripheral blood. The sequence derives from a woman aged 55-70 years with primary liver carcinoma and hepatitis B virus infection. The CDR3 reads CSIKFGQSIYGYTF. The DNA for the CDR3 is TGCAGCATCAAGTTTGGACAGTCGATCTATGGCTACACTTTC.